The 5 T cell receptor beta chains reported below all come from one sample, sequenced in a study of beta chain features in type 1 diabetes. The authors reverse transcribed all of the isolated RNA, so sequencing captured expressed TCRB transcripts. Sequenced by immunoSEQ multiplex PCR; TCRdb stores in-frame clones only, minus some. The data show under 200,000 clones, about 9.1% seen once. Sequenced material: central memory CD4+ T cells from blood. The receptor set was obtained from a woman aged 18 to 35 in good health.

V usage is TRBV7-8 and J usage is TRBJ1-4, with TRBD1 matching 7 bases. Losses at the gene ends were 3 bases for V and 6 bases for J; bases not matched to a gene: 7. The CDR3 has 15 amino acids. CDR1 and CDR2 (germline): SGHVS, FQNEAQ. The CDR3 DNA reads TGTGCCAGCAGCTTCGGGGACAGACTCCATGAAAAACTGTTTTTT. It encodes CASSFGDRLHEKLFF.

This clone was seen a handful of times. This chain joins TRBV16 and TRBJ1-2; the D is unclear. This CDR3 spans 13 amino acids. In germline, CDR1 is KGHSY, CDR2 FQNENV. V lost 0 bases and J 3 bases, leaving 5 bases between the germline ends. CDR3 bases: TGTGCCAGCAGCCAATCCACAGACTATGGCTACACCTTC. This translates into CASSQSTDYGYTF.

This clone appeared a few times. The chain couples TRBV1 to TRBJ2-3; TRBD2, the D gene given by the table, was not confirmed from the DNA. TRBV1 is flagged as a pseudogene. The CDR3 extends over 16 amino acids. The CDR3 is CTSSQVAGLITDTQYF. The CDR3 nucleotides read TGCACCAGCAGCCAAGTTGCGGGACTAATAACAGATACGCAGTATTTT.

The chain combines TRBV5-1 with TRBJ2-1, with 8 bases lining up with TRBD2. Per germline, CDR1 SGHRS and CDR2 YFSETQ. V lost 3 bases to trimming and J lost 4 bases; unmatched junction nucleotides: 6. This CDR3 has 15 amino acids. In DNA, the CDR3 is TGCGCCAGCAGCTCCCTAGCGGGCTCATACAATGAGCAGTTCTTC. Its translation is CASSSLAGSYNEQFF.

This chain's CDR3 is CSVSGTVNEQFF. The CDR3 region has the DNA TGCAGCGTTTCCGGGACAGTGAATGAGCAGTTCTTC. The chain joins TRBV29-1 to TRBJ2-1, with TRBD1 matching 7 bases. V was pared by 5 bases and J by 7 bases, with 5 bases of the junction left unmatched. The CDR3 covers 12 residues. The germline V gene has CDR1 SQVTM and CDR2 ANQGSEA.